These 4 T cell receptor beta chains originate from one sample sequenced in a study of T cells in Graves' hyperthyroidism and ophthalmopathy. Amplified regions were TCR beta CDR3 sequences from RNA transcripts. HTBI primers were employed in a first-round RT-PCR of the TCR CDR3. TCRdb processed the multiplex PCR reads anew with MiXCR; each CDR3 protein has one entry. The sample has roughly 24,000 distinct CDR3 sequences, over 35% seen once; the top ten hold 10%. The sample taken for sequencing was blood. Every receptor here comes from a woman in her 30s with Graves' hyperthyroidism.

V gene TRBV4-1 combines with J gene TRBJ1-1; D remains unclear. The length of the CDR3 is 16 residues. The V gene's germline CDR1 is MGHRA and CDR2 YSYEKL. Trimming shortened V by 1 base and J by 3 bases, and 15 bases separated the two germline ends. This CDR3 reads CASSQGRLAADTEAFF. Here the CDR3 DNA reads TGCGCCAGCAGCCAAGGTCGACTAGCGGCGGACACTGAAGCTTTCTTT.

By frequency in the sample, this clonotype is medium-sized. The chain carries TRBV10-1 and TRBJ2-7; 7 bases agree with TRBD1. This CDR3 has 15 amino acids. The germline V gene has CDR1 WNHNN and CDR2 SYGVQD (reference sequence). V lost 2 bases to trimming and J lost 4 bases; unmatched junction nucleotides: 8. DNA for the CDR3: TGCGCCAGCAGTGAGAGGAGGACAGGTGGTTACGAGCAGTACTTC. Its translation: CASSERRTGGYEQYF.

The chain is built from TRBV7-2 and TRBJ1-5; 7 nucleotides line up with TRBD1. Germline loops: CDR1 SGHTA, CDR2 FQGNSA. This CDR3 contains 13 residues. J lost 11 bases, V lost 5 bases, and 9 bases had no gene match. The CDR3 loop reads CASSTGTVETQHF. CDR3 sequence (DNA): TGTGCCAGCAGCACTGGGACAGTAGAGACCCAGCATTTT. The entire variable domain, with the rest obtained from reference TRBV7-2 and TRBJ1-5, is as follows: GAGVSQSPSNKVTEKGKDVELRCDPISGHTALYWYRQSLGQGLEFLIYFQGNSAPDKSGLPSDRFSAERTGGSVSTLTIQRTQQEDSAVYLCASSTGTVETQHFGDGTRLSIL.

V usage is TRBV5-1 and J usage is TRBJ2-2; D not resolved. CDR1 SGHRS and CDR2 YFSETQ come from the germline V gene. The length of the CDR3 is 13 residues. V was cut by 0 bases and J by 5 bases, with 5 bases left in between. The CDR3 is CASSLAGTGELFF. CDR3 nucleotide sequence: TGCGCCAGCAGCTTGGCCGGGACCGGGGAGCTGTTTTTT.